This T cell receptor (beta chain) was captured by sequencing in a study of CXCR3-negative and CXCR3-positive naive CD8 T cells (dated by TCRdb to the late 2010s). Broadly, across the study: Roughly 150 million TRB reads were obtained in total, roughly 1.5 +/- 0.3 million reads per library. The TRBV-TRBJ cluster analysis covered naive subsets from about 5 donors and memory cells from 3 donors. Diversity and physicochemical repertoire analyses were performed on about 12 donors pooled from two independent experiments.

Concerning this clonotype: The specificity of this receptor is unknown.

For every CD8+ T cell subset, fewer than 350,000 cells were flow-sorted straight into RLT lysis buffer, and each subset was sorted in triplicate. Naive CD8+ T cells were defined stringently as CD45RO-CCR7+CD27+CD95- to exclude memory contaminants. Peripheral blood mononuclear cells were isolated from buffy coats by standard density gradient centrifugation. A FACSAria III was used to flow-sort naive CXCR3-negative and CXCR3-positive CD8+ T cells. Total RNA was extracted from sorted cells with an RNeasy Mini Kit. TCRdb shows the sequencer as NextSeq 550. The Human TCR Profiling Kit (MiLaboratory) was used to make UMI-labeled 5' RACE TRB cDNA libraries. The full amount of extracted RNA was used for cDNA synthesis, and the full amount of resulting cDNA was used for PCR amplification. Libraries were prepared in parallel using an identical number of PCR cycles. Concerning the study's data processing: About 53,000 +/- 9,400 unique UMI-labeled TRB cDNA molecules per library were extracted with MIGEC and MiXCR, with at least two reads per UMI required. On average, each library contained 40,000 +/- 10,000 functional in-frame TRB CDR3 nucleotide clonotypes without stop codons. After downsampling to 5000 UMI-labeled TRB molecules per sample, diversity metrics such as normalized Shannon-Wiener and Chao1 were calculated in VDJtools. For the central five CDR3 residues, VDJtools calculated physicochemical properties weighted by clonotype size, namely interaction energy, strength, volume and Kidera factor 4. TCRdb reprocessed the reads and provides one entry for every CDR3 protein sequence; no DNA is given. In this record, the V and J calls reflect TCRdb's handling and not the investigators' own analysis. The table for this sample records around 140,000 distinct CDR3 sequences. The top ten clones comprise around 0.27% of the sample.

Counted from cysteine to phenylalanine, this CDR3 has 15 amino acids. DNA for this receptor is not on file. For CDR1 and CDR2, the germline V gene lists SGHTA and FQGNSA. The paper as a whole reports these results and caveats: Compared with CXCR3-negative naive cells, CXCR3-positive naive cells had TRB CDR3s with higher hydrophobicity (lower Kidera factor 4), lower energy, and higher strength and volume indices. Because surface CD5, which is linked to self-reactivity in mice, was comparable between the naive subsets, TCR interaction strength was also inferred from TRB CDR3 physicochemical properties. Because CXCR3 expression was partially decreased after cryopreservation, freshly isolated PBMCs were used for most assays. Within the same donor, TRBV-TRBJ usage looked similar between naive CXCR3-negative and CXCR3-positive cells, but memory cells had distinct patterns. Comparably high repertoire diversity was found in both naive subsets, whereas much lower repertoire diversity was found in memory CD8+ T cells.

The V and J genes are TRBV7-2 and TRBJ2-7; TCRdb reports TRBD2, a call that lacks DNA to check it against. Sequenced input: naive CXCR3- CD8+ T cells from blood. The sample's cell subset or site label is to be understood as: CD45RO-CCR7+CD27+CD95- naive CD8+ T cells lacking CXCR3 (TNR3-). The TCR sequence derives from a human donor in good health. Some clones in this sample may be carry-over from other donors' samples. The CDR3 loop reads CASSLDKGRGYEQYF.